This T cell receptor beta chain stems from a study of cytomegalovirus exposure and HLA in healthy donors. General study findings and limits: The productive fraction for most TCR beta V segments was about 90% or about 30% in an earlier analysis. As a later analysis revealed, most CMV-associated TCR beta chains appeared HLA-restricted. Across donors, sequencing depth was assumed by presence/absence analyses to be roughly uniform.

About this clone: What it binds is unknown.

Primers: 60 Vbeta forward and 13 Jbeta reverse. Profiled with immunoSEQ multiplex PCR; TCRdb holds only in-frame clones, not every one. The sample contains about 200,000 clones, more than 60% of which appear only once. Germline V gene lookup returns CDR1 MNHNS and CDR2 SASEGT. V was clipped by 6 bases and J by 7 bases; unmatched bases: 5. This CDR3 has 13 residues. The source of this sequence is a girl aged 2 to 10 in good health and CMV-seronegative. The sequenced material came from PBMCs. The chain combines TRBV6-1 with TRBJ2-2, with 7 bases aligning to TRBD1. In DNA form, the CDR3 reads TGTGCCAGCAGCACACAGGGGTTCGGGGAGCTGTTTTTT. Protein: CASSTQGFGELFF.